This TCR beta chain comes out of a study of T-cell reconstitution after alpha-beta-depleted transplantation in children listed by TCRdb under 2016. With respect to the entire study: The study quantitatively tracked T-cell immune reconstitution after TCRalphabeta/CD19-depleted allogeneic hematopoietic cell transplantation in children using TCR repertoire profiling.

The library relied on PCR. The data were produced on an Illumina HiSeq 2500. TCR libraries were prepared with molecular barcoding, using unique molecular identifiers to normalize TCRbeta repertoire quantification. TCRdb ran its own pipeline on the public reads, namely fastp trimming at Q25 and MiXCR clone calling, and kept in-frame beta chains. Entries are consolidated by CDR3 protein sequence, retaining the most common genes and DNA. For this sample there are about 610,000 distinct CDR3 sequences; roughly a tenth appear just once. The ten biggest clones cover less than 4.5% of the sample. A few counts support this clonotype. No cognate antigen has been identified for it. Base qualities are not at hand, and no much larger clone is one base apart. From cysteine to phenylalanine, the CDR3 is 12 amino acids long. Solely the CDR3 DNA is kept, with 36 bases framed from the first base. Sequences MNHEY (CDR1) and SVGEGT (CDR2) are obtained from the germline V gene. Cut back by 7 bases and 5 bases, the V and J ends lie 11 bases apart.

This TCR was sampled from a human donor who donated a stem cell graft to a child with acute myeloid leukemia. Sequenced here: PBMCs from the stem cell graft donor, sampled from the stem cell graft. This chain joins TRBV6-2 or TRBV6-3 to TRBJ1-1; TRBD1 is perhaps the D gene, given 6 matching bases. The encoded CDR3 is CASIQGLTEAFF. The nucleotides read TGTGCCAGCATACAGGGTCTTACTGAAGCTTTCTTT.